The clone carrying this T cell receptor beta chain has only one observation. What it binds is unknown. The sample is drawn from a study of T cell responses to AZD1222 COVID-19 vaccine. Measured with immunoSEQ multiplex PCR; TCRdb has only the in-frame clones, and not every one. This sample has approximately 170,000 clones, with roughly 87% found just once. The CDR3 covers 14 residues. V trimming: 4 bases; J trimming: 3 bases; junction bases outside the gene matches: 7. Per germline, CDR1 SGHRS and CDR2 YFSETQ. Regarding the study as a whole: After the peak T cell response, and only then, were repertoires sampled. Reportedly, nearly half the spike-specific TCRs target unmutated variant regions. Donors were chiefly white British, with a greater number of females, and clonal diversity was perhaps underestimated.

The TCR sequence derives from an adult who received the AZD1222 COVID-19 vaccine. Sequencing was performed on peripheral blood, taken 28 days after the second AZD1222 dose. The V and J genes are TRBV5-1 and TRBJ2-7, with TRBD1 matching over 7 bases. CDR3 region: CASSPGDSFYEQYF. Written as DNA, the CDR3 is TGCGCCAGCAGCCCAGGGGACAGCTTCTACGAGCAGTACTTC.